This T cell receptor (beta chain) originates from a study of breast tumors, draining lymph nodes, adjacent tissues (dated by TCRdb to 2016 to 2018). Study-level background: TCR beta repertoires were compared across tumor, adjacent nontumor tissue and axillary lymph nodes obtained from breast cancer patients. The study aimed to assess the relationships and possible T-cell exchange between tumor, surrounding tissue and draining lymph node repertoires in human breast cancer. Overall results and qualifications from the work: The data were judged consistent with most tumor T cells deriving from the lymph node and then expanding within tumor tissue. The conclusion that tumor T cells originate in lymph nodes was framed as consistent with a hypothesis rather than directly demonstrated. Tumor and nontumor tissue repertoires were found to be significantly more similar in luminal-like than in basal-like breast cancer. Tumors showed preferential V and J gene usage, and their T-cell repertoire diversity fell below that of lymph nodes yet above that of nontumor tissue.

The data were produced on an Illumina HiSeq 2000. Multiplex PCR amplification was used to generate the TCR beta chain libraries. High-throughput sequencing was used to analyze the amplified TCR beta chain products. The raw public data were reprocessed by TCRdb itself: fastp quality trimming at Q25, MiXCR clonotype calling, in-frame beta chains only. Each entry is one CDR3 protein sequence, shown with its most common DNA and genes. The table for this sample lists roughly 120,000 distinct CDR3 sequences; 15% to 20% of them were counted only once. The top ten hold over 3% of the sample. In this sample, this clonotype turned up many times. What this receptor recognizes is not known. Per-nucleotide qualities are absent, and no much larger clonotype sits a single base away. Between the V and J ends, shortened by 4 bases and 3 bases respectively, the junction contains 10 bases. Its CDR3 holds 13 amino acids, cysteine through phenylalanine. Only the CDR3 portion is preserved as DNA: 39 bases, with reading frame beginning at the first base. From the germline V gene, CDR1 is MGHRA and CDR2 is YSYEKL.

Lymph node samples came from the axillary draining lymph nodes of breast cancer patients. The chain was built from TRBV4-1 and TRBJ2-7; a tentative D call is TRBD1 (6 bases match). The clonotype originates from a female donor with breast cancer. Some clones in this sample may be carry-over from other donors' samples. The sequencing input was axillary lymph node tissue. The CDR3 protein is CASSRGGDYEQYF. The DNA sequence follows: TGCGCCAGCAGCCGAGGGGGAGACTACGAGCAGTACTTC.